The present entry profiles one TCR beta chain with its context. This receptor's antigen is unknown. Base quality data are lacking; no much larger clone is found one base away. TCR CDR3 regions were amplified from genomic DNA by multiplex PCR using the deep immunoSEQ assay. Extracted genomic DNA from each cell subset was distributed evenly across all wells of several immunoSEQ 96-well plates, and each plate was treated as a replicate. For sorted subsets, each replicate PCR was loaded with about 0.2 ug genomic DNA, equivalent to some 31,000 T cell genomes. The purified libraries were quantified using a Qubit 3.0 fluorometer, sized with a Bioanalyzer 2100, and then quantified again using the KAPA Library Quantification kit. Every immunoSEQ 96-well plate was sequenced on a dedicated single-read 150-cycle Illumina NextSeq 550 flow cell. In the source study's methods: Because the immunoSEQ output included only junctional sequences and no quality scores, the filtering could not be the same as the filtering used for full-length reads. Sequences were annotated with PyIR, a Python wrapper for IgBLAST v1.9, using IMGT germline references to assign V/J genes and CDR3. Reads were filtered out if the reads had weak V/J assignments (E-value above 1e-6), no CDR3, stop codons, out-of-frame junctions, or ambiguous translated residues. A V3J clonotype was defined by an identical inferred V gene, J gene, and CDR3 amino acid sequence. To compute the percentage overlap between repertoires, the number of shared unique clonotypes was divided by the size of the smaller repertoire. Repertoire richness was assessed with RTK rarefaction, the Chao1 estimator, and Recon v2.1 estimates of unobserved clonotypes. Generation probabilities for all TCRbeta clonotypes obtained by the gDNA method from a handful of donors were computed using OLGA. As stored in TCRdb, this immuneACCESS dataset retains in-frame rearrangements with V and J assigned. A fraction of the clones does not appear; measured against another copy, unresolved V genes explain less than half of the discrepancy, and the remainder lacks a known reason. V, J and clone size are taken as reported in that table, and D and trimming were inferred from the DNA itself. The sample table contains roughly 570,000 clones; only one count was recorded for roughly 98% of them. The top ten hold 0.3% of the sample.

Relative to germline, V is 5 bases shorter and J is 2 bases shorter, with 4 bases between their ends. According to the germline V gene, CDR1 reads SGHTA and CDR2 reads FQGNSA. The CDR3 holds 11 amino acids from the cysteine to the phenylalanine. The CDR3 DNA has 33 bases and is translated from base 1. This sample stems from a study of shared clonotypes between healthy human individuals (dated by TCRdb to 2018 to 2020). Broadly, across the study: The cohort comprised two women and a few men aged 18 to 49 years. For each donor, three plates each were used for CD4 naive and CD4 memory, two plates were used for CD8 naive, and one plate was used for CD8 memory. Blood TCR repertoires of a handful of healthy adults were deeply sequenced to estimate repertoire size and the extent of clonotype sharing between individuals. To increase sequencing depth and limit assay-specific biases, different laboratories used diverse techniques to prepare libraries and sequence TCR repertoires. Per donor, leukapheresis produced somewhere between about 0.94 and 8.9 billion PBMCs.

CD8 naive samples consisted of CD45RO-negative cells that were positively selected for CCR7, yielding a CD45RA+CCR7+ population without TemRA cells. Donors were healthy HIV-negative adults with no recently reported acute infections or vaccinations. All donors were Caucasian adults living in Nashville, Tennessee, USA. After blood collection by leukapheresis, PBMCs were isolated using Ficoll-Histopaque density gradient centrifugation and then cryopreserved in the vapor phase of liquid nitrogen. Purity and quantity of every magnetically sorted T cell population were checked by analytical flow cytometry. Each sorted fraction had its genomic DNA isolated and then quantified by UV absorbance on a Nanodrop 2000c. The investigation overall reported the following: Estimated clonotype richness was generally larger for naive than for memory subsets. Sharing across a few donors was observed for about 5% of naive CD4, 3.5% of naive CD8, 2% to 2.5% of memory CD4, and 0.4% of memory CD8 clonotypes. Higher generation probabilities were observed for clonotypes shared by all four sorted-subset donors than for non-shared clonotypes. The small number of donors limited the genetic and exposure-history diversity represented. Pairwise subsampling led to the expectation that sequencing depth would affect the degree of clonotype sharing among donors. Incomplete sequencing was indicated by rarefaction of sorted-subset datasets, despite the large sequencing depth. Sampling was restricted to blood, and TCR repertoires in tissue are likely to differ from TCR repertoires in blood.

The chain couples TRBV7-2 to TRBJ2-7, with the D gene not clear enough to name. The origin of this receptor is a man between 25 and 39 years old in good health. Sequenced sample: naive CD8+ T cells sorted from blood. The sample's cell subset or site, from its label and the paper: CD45RA+CCR7+. The CDR3 here reads CASSATYEQYF. The DNA reads as follows: TGTGCCAGCAGCGCAACCTACGAGCAGTACTTC.